This T cell receptor (beta chain) appears in the sequencing data of a study of CD8 T cells in ankylosing spondylitis. MiXCR, run by TCRdb on the 5' RACE reads, gives a single entry per CDR3 protein. There are approximately 130,000 distinct CDR3 sequences in the sample; approximately 9.7% occur only once, and approximately 3.3% lies in the top ten. This clonotype was detected ten times or more. This receptor was obtained from a male donor with ankylosing spondylitis or in good health (not recorded which). The specimen sequenced was blood, either unsorted or a sorted T cell fraction (not recorded which).

The DNA of the CDR3 is TGTGCCAGCAGCCCCGGACAGCCATACGAGCAGTACTTC. Translation gives CASSPGQPYEQYF. The chain couples TRBV6-2 or TRBV6-3 to TRBJ2-7, with a possible D match to TRBD1 (6 bases). The CDR3 covers 13 residues. Germline CDR1 is MNHEY and CDR2 is SVGEGT. V was cut by 6 bases and J by 4 bases, with 13 bases left in between.